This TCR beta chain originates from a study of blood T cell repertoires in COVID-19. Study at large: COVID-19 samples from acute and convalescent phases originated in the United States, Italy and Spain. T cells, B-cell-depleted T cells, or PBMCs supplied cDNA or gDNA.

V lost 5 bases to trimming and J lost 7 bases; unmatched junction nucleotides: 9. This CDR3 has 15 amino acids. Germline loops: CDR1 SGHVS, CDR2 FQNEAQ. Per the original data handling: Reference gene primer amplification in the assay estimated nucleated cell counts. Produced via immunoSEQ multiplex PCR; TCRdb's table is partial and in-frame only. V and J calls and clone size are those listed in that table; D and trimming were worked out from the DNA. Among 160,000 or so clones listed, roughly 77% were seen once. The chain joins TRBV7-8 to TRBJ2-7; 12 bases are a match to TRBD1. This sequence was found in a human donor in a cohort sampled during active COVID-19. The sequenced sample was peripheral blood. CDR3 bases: TGTGCCAGCAGCCCCCCGGGACAGGGGGCGCGGGAGCAGTACTTC. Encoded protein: CASSPPGQGAREQYF.